This record looks at one TCR beta chain sequence and its context. This entry comes from a study of blood T cell repertoires in COVID-19. In the study overall: The United States, Italy and Spain were the sources of the acute and convalescent COVID-19 samples.

Germline CDR1 and CDR2: SGDLS and YYNGEE. With V trimmed by 4 bases and J by 4 bases, 9 bases remained unmatched. The CDR3 runs to 16 residues. TCRdb keeps only in-frame clones here, not all; method: immunoSEQ multiplex PCR. This repertoire shows 35,000 to 50,000 clones, approximately 90% found once; its top ten account for about 9.1%. Sequenced material: peripheral blood. The rearrangement links TRBV9 to TRBJ2-3, with 10 bases that match TRBD1. The source is an elderly woman with active COVID-19. The CDR3 protein is CASSIRQGAPADTQYF. The CDR3 region has the DNA TGTGCCAGCAGCATCAGACAGGGGGCGCCGGCAGATACGCAGTATTTT.